These 14 T cell receptor beta chains share one sample of origin, sequenced in a study of blood T cell repertoires in COVID-19. TCRdb keeps only in-frame clones here, not all; method: immunoSEQ multiplex PCR. The sample has 55,000 to 75,000 clones, 82% seen once. The sample comprised peripheral blood. The receptors originated from a man at least 80 years old with active COVID-19.

The V gene is TRBV19, the J gene TRBJ2-5; possibly TRBD2 for D (7 bases). From germline, CDR1 is LNHDA and CDR2 SQIVND (reference sequence). CDR3 length equals 16 residues. The V gene lost 2 bases and the J gene lost 4 bases, with 17 bases spanning the gap. This CDR3 reads CASSIQNGGRRETQYF. The CDR3 coding sequence is TGTGCCAGTAGTATACAGAACGGGGGGCGACGAGAGACCCAGTACTTC. Together with reference TRBV19 and TRBJ2-5, the CDR3 gives the full variable domain: DGGITQSPKYLFRKEGQNVTLSCEQNLNHDAMYWYRQDPGQGLRLIYYSQIVNDFQKGDIAEGYSVSREKKESFPLTVTSAQKNPTAFYLCASSIQNGGRRETQYFGPGTRLLVL.

This clone was seen a few times. This rearrangement joins TRBV6-5 to TRBJ1-6, with D possibly being TRBD1 (5 bases). Trimming cost V 3 bases and J 5 bases, with 11 bases left between them. The germline V gene encodes CDR1 MNHEY and CDR2 SVGAGI. CDR3 length equals 15 residues. CDR3 in amino acids: CASSYAGGHNSPLHF. For the CDR3, the DNA is TGTGCCAGCAGTTATGCCGGGGGACATAATTCACCCCTCCACTTT.

The DNA of the CDR3 is TGTGCCAGCACGGTATCAGGGGCAGGAAGCTCACCCCTCCACTTT. Protein sequence: CASTVSGAGSSPLHF. V gene TRBV21-1 combines with J gene TRBJ1-6; the D call of TRBD1 is as the table states it, not checked on the DNA. TRBV21-1 is marked as a pseudogene. This CDR3 has 15 residues.

This clone has more than one count but fewer than ten. The chain uses TRBV14 and TRBJ2-3; D ambiguous. The germline V gene encodes CDR1 SGHDN and CDR2 FVKESK. V dropped 1 base and J dropped 2 bases, with 10 bases sitting between them. There are 15 residues in the CDR3. The CDR3 reads CASSQVGGPTDTQYF. The CDR3 bases are TGTGCCAGCAGCCAAGTTGGTGGGCCCACAGATACGCAGTATTTT.

This chain uses TRBV7-2 with TRBJ2-1; 7 bases align to TRBD2. J gave up 7 bases and V 4 bases, and 10 bases lay outside the gene matches. This CDR3 is 15 amino acids long. CDR1 and CDR2 from the germline V gene are SGHTA and FQGNSA. The CDR3 sequence is CASSWGRAVLNEQFF. The CDR3 region has the DNA TGTGCCAGCAGCTGGGGGAGGGCCGTGTTAAATGAGCAGTTCTTC.

V and J are TRBV28 and TRBJ1-5; D is undetermined. The CDR3 is 15 amino acids. Germline CDR1 and CDR2: MDHEN and SYDVKM. V lost 7 bases and J lost 1, with 14 bases in between. The DNA of the CDR3 is TGTGCCAGCATTGCGGGCGGGGTGAGCAATCAGCCCCAGCATTTT. Residues: CASIAGGVSNQPQHF.

This clone was counted between two and nine times. This rearrangement joins TRBV9 to TRBJ1-2; 7 nucleotides agree with TRBD1. The germline V gene has CDR1 SGDLS and CDR2 YYNGEE. The V gene end was trimmed by 4 bases and the J gene end by 0 bases; junction bases not matched to a gene: 9. The length of the CDR3 is 16 residues. CDR3: CASSSQTGPTNYGYTF. Here the CDR3 DNA reads TGTGCCAGCAGCTCCCAGACAGGGCCAACTAACTATGGCTACACCTTC. The full variable domain, its missing parts supplied by reference TRBV9 and TRBJ1-2, is DSGVTQTPKHLITATGQRVTLRCSPRSGDLSVYWYQQSLDQGLQFLIQYYNGEERAKGNILERFSAQQFPDLHSELNLSSLELGDSALYFCASSSQTGPTNYGYTFGSGTRLTVV.

This clone was seen more than once but under ten times. The chain has TRBV7-6 and TRBJ2-1, with TRBD2 matching over 8 bases. The germline gives CDR1 SGHVS, CDR2 FNYEAQ. The CDR3 runs 18 residues. V was pared by 3 bases and J by 2 bases, with 12 bases of the junction left unmatched. The CDR3 loop reads CASSFPRVGGGTYNEQFF. The CDR3 DNA follows: TGTGCCAGCAGCTTTCCTAGGGTCGGGGGGGGCACCTACAATGAGCAGTTCTTC. The entire variable domain, with the rest obtained from reference TRBV7-6 and TRBJ2-1, is as follows: GAGVSQSPRYKVTKRGQDVALRCDPISGHVSLYWYRQALGQGPEFLTYFNYEAQQDKSGLPNDRFSAERPEGSISTLTIQRTEQRDSAMYRCASSFPRVGGGTYNEQFFGPGTRLTVL.

The chain links TRBV2 to TRBJ2-7; D may be TRBD2 (6 bases). V lost 3 bases, J lost 4 bases, and 10 bases lay in between. The CDR3 sequence is 13 residues long. From germline, CDR1 is SNHLY and CDR2 FYNNEI. The CDR3 DNA reads as TGTGCCAGCAGTGACGGGAGTCCGTACGAGCAGTACTTC. Translating it yields CASSDGSPYEQYF.

V and J are TRBV27 and TRBJ2-3, with a tentative D call TRBD1 (5 bases). The length of the CDR3 is 16 residues. Deletions cut 1 base from V and 5 bases from J, with 16 bases between. The V gene's germline CDR1 is MNHEY and CDR2 SMNVEV (reference sequence). The CDR3 protein is CASSLYQGSLGDTQYF. CDR3 bases: TGTGCCAGCAGTTTATATCAGGGTTCCTTGGGAGATACGCAGTATTTT.

The CDR3 nucleotides read TGTGCCAGCTCACCACCGGGGTTAGCGGGAGCCAATGAGCAGTTCTTC. Protein: CASSPPGLAGANEQFF. This sequence joins TRBV18 and TRBJ2-1, with TRBD2 matching 9 bases. Per germline, CDR1 KGHSH and CDR2 LQKENI. This CDR3 region has 16 residues. Germline trimming cut 0 bases from V and 6 bases from J; bases unmatched to any gene: 6.

The chain joins TRBV5-6 to TRBJ1-2; no clear D gene. V was pared by 2 bases and J by 5 bases, with 13 bases between. This CDR3 is 14 amino acids long. CDR1 is SGHDT, CDR2 YYEEEE, per germline. CDR3 amino acids: CASSLTRSTYGYTF. CDR3 in DNA: TGTGCCAGCAGCTTAACTAGGAGTACATATGGCTACACCTTC.

V gene TRBV27 combines with J gene TRBJ2-7; the match to TRBD1 covers 7 bases. The V gene's germline CDR1 is MNHEY and CDR2 SMNVEV (reference sequence). V shed 4 bases and J 3 bases; nucleotides not matched to a gene: 6. The CDR3 length is 14 residues. The CDR3 DNA is TGTGCCAGCAGTTCACCGGGACAGATCTACGAGCAGTACTTC. It yields the protein CASSSPGQIYEQYF.

V is TRBV30 and J is TRBJ2-1, with D possibly matching TRBD2 (6 bases). The germline V and J ends were trimmed by 2 bases and 5 bases, with 13 bases remaining between them. The CDR3 covers 14 residues. CDR1 and CDR2 from the germline V gene are GTSNPN and SVGIG (reference sequence). The CDR3 DNA follows: TGTGCCTGGAGTCCGGGACTTCAAAACAATGAGCAGTTCTTC. Translated: CAWSPGLQNNEQFF.